This T cell receptor beta chain was sequenced during a study of blood T cell repertoires in COVID-19. Whole-study context: PBMCs, B-cell-depleted T cells, or T cells were the source of the cDNA or gDNA that made up the material.

The repertoire was sequenced with immunoSEQ multiplex PCR; TCRdb's copy has only in-frame clones and lacks some. This table has about 80,000 clones, around 92% appearing once. This CDR3 comprises 15 residues. V was shortened by 6 bases and J by 4 bases, with 17 bases between the two germline ends. CDR1 is SEHNR and CDR2 is FQNEAQ in the germline V gene (reference sequence). Sequenced material: peripheral blood. This clonotype was obtained from a woman aged 45-65 years in a cohort sampled during active COVID-19. The chain combines TRBV7-9 with TRBJ2-3, with a tentative D call TRBD2 (6 bases). This CDR3 is CASREWAGGADTQYF. The CDR3, as DNA: TGTGCCAGCAGGGAGTGGGCCGGGGGAGCAGATACGCAGTATTTT.